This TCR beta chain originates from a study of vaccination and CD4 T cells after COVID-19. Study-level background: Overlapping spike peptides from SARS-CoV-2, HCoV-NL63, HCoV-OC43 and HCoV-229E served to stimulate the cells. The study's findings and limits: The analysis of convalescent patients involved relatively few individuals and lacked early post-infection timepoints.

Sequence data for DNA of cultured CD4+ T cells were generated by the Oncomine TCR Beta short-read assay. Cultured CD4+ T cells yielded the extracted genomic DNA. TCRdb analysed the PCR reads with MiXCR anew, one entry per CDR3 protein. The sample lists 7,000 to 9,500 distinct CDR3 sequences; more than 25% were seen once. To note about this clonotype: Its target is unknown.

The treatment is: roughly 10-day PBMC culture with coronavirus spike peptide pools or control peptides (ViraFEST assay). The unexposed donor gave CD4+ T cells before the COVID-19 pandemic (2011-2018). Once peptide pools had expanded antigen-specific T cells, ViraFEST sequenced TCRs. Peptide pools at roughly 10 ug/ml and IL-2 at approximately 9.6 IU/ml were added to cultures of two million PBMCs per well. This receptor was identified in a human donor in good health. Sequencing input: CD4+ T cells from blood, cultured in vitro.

The CDR3 nucleotides are TGCGCCAGCAGCCAAGATTCCATGAACACTGAAGCTTTCTTT. Amino acid sequence: CASSQDSMNTEAFF. The V gene is TRBV4-3, the J gene TRBJ1-1; no clear D gene. The length of the CDR3 is 14 residues. Deletions cut 0 bases from V and 0 bases from J, with 5 bases between. CDR1 and CDR2 (germline): LGHNA, YSLEER.